The 8 T cell receptor beta chains reported below all come from one sample, sequenced in a study of identical twins. TCRdb reanalysed the 5' RACE reads using MiXCR and keeps one entry per CDR3 protein. The repertoire holds a few hundred thousand distinct CDR3 sequences, with about 10% as singletons. Sequenced: naive T cells sorted from blood. These receptors were collected from a woman aged 45 to 65 in good health.

This chain connects TRBV6-1 to TRBJ1-5, with no clear D. Germline V lookup: CDR1 MNHNS, CDR2 SASEGT. The ends were cut back, 3 bases at V and 0 bases at J, with 9 bases in the middle. The CDR3 extends over 15 amino acids. The CDR3 is CASSDSFYSNQPQHF. In DNA form, the CDR3 reads TGTGCCAGCAGTGACAGTTTCTATAGCAATCAGCCCCAGCATTTT.

In this sample, this clonotype turned up a few times. The chain joins TRBV6-5 to TRBJ2-6; 10 nucleotides line up with TRBD2. V trimming: 2 bases; J trimming: 0 bases; junction bases outside the gene matches: 7. Germline lookup yields CDR1 MNHEY and CDR2 SVGAGI. This CDR3 has 19 residues. CDR3 loop: CASSYLLAGVISGANVLTF. As DNA, the CDR3 is TGTGCCAGCAGTTACCTCCTAGCGGGAGTTATCTCTGGGGCCAACGTCCTGACTTTC.

The chain uses TRBV5-4 and TRBJ2-5; the match to TRBD2 covers 7 bases. There are 14 residues in the CDR3. With 3 bases clipped from V and 5 bases from J, the junction kept 7 bases outside the gene matches. Germline CDR1 and CDR2: SGHNT and YYREEE (reference sequence). The CDR3 bases are TGTGCCAGCAGCTCAGCGGGATGGGGTGAGACCCAGTACTTC. This translates into CASSSAGWGETQYF.

The CDR3 loop is CASSSYSGQGNSPLHF. CDR3 DNA: TGTGCCAGCAGCTCATATTCGGGACAGGGTAATTCACCCCTCCACTTT. The V and J genes are TRBV3-1 and TRBJ1-6, with 9 nucleotides matching TRBD1. Germline CDR1 LGHDT, CDR2 YNNKEL (reference sequence). The CDR3 has 16 amino acids. The V and J ends lost 5 bases and 6 bases, in that order; junction bases with no gene match: 8.

The chain couples TRBV11-3 to TRBJ2-7; D gene unclear. The CDR3 loop spans 13 amino acids. From germline, CDR1 is SGHNT and CDR2 YENEEA. V shed 3 bases and J shed 4 bases, with 10 bases lying between them. CDR3 DNA: TGTGCCAGCAGCTTGGTGCGATCTTACGAGCAGTACTTC. Protein product: CASSLVRSYEQYF.

This clonotype was detected only a few times. An end of the junction does not agree with germline; a read error may underlie this. The chain has TRBV11-2 and TRBJ1-1; D possibly corresponds to TRBD1 (5 bases). The length of the CDR3 is 14 residues. Germline V CDR1 and CDR2: SGHAT, FQNNGV. The DNA for the CDR3 is TGTGCCAGCAGCTTACTAACAGGCCGCCAAGAAGGGGTCTTT. It yields the protein CASSLLTGRQEGVF.

This clonotype was seen repeatedly, ten times or more. The chain carries TRBV10-3 and TRBJ2-5; TRBD1 aligns across 8 bases. Germline V gives CDR1 ENHRY, CDR2 SYGVKD. The CDR3 contains 13 residues. V dropped 8 bases and J dropped 5; count of bases not matched to a gene: 7. This CDR3 is CAIRTGSTETQYF. The CDR3 region has the DNA TGTGCCATCCGGACAGGGTCAACGGAGACCCAGTACTTC.

This clonotype was found many times. The chain combines TRBV19 with TRBJ2-1, with D uncertain. Germline CDR1 is LNHDA and CDR2 is SQIVND (reference sequence). V lost 7 bases and J lost 9, with 16 bases in between. The CDR3 covers 13 residues. The CDR3 sequence is CASKSQQETEQFF. CDR3 nucleotide sequence: TGTGCCAGTAAGAGTCAGCAGGAGACTGAGCAGTTCTTC.